This T cell receptor (beta chain) was obtained from a study of cytomegalovirus exposure and HLA in healthy donors (dated by TCRdb to 2017 to 2019). With respect to the entire study: In an earlier analysis of roughly 500 of the donors, 276 Gb of sequence data and approximately 100 million unique TCR beta sequences from roughly 200 million T cells were reported. An early release covering over 500 HLA-typed donors comprised roughly 300 gigabases of sequencing data and around 86 million unique TCR sequences. Among the roughly 390 genotyped donors, approximately 82% belonged to the genetic ancestry cluster associated with self-reported Caucasian donors. The study aimed to test whether cataloging public T cell receptors could reveal signatures of past pathogen exposure. The study used immunosequencing to profile the T cell repertoires of some 600 subjects and linked those repertoires to cytomegalovirus serostatus. In addition to the first cohort of roughly 700 subjects, a separate validation cohort of about 120 different subjects was used. To predict cytomegalovirus infection status, the study combined high-throughput TCR immunosequencing, statistical association of individual TCRs with disease status, and machine learning. In a later analysis, previously published TCR beta repertoires from 550 to 750 donors were re-analyzed and high-resolution HLA genotyping was added so that TCR occurrence patterns could be studied. The later analysis used no new phenotypic data to find candidate immune exposures, relying instead on TCR beta sequences and their occurrence across donors. An earlier analysis of approximately 640 of the donors applied high-throughput TCR beta sequencing to assess whether each TCR beta V gene segment acted as functional or pseudogenic. Donor age, sex, ethnicity and CMV serostatus were collected together with the repertoire data. Genome-wide SNP genotypes for about 65% of the 666 donors were used in a later genetic analysis, which treated that subset as a discovery cohort. All discovery cohort repertoires had been generated on a single sequencing platform. HLA typing included class I and class II loci at four-digit resolution. Typing coverage varied by locus: roughly 620-640 donors for A, B, C, DRB1 and DQB1; approximately 560 for DQA1; about 570 for DPA1; roughly 450 for DPB1. Four to six DR-DQ haplotypes were handled as single units for association and clustering, since linkage in the cohort was strong. Among some 400 genotyped donors of the cohort, an average of around 240,000 unique TCR beta nucleotide sequences were sequenced per donor, around 20% of them non-productive.

Sequences LNHNV (CDR1) and YYDKDF (CDR2) are obtained from the germline V gene (reference sequence). V and J lose 3 bases and 3 bases, and a span of 15 bases separates them. From the cysteine through the phenylalanine, the CDR3 covers 16 amino acids. CDR3 DNA is the only sequence kept; it has 48 bases, read in frame from the first base. The cohort was made up of 666 healthy bone marrow donors. At the time of sampling, every cohort member was nominally healthy, though immune exposures that went unrecorded were likely present. The donor tested CMV seronegative and was one of the 352 seronegative cohort members. Each donor provided a peripheral blood sample, and peripheral blood mononuclear cells were used for TCR beta sequencing. Genomic DNA extraction from the blood cell samples was performed with the Qiagen DNeasy Blood Extraction Kit. Concerning this clone: Its binding antigen is unknown. No much larger clone is present one base from it, and per-base qualities are unavailable.

Results and caveats for the whole study, not just this receptor: The cohort was sequenced for TCR beta chains only, and without alpha or paired-chain data the features that could be detected were limited. A later genetic analysis associated a missense DCLRE1C variant with V-gene and J-gene trimming of TCR beta chains, and an independent cohort replicated the association. Because counts were too low, seventeen rarely observed V segments, including chromosome 9 orphons, were excluded from the earlier analysis of 500 to 700 of the donors. Compared with equally common non-associated chains, HLA-associated TCR beta chains in a later analysis were more clonally expanded and had lower generation probabilities. A few of the identified cytomegalovirus-associated TCR beta chains were confirmed in vitro to be specific for cytomegalovirus antigens. Broadly in line with IMGT annotations, most TCR beta V segments showed up in productive rearrangements about 87% or about 30% of the time in an earlier analysis of several hundred of the donors. A later genetic analysis reported fewer N-insertions in productive TCRs among donors in an Asian-associated ancestry cluster than the approximately 700-donor mean. Some IMGT-functional V segments, including TRBV6-2 and TRBV6-3, could not be told apart with the 87-base-pair reads, so those segments were excluded. A group of highly shared sequence variants was considered likely to be a technical artifact of the sequencing pipeline. For the cohort, immune exposure information was limited to CMV serostatus. Correlated functional status among segregating V segments might be attributable to linkage disequilibrium, but an unknown experimental factor could not be ruled out. It was suggested by the authors that the approach could potentially be generalized to other disease states and immunological phenotypes. According to a later analysis, most CMV-associated TCR beta chains appeared to be HLA-restricted, and the HLA associations seemed to be driven largely by CMV exposure. Most TCR sequences were observed very rarely across donors, whereas some public TCRs were present in many individuals. The presence/absence analyses assumed that sequencing depth was roughly uniform across donors, and that assumption may not be true. In a later analysis, the rate of TCR association differed among HLA loci, with DRB1 alleles having the most associated TCRs and HLA-C alleles having the fewest. In both the original and validation cohorts, the classifier was reported to diagnose cytomegalovirus status with high specificity and sensitivity. In a later analysis, around 15,000 TCR beta sequences were associated with specific HLA alleles at a false discovery rate of 0.05. A further reported finding was that TCR beta sequences accurately predicted the HLA-A and HLA-B alleles for most subjects in the first cohort. In a later analysis, several top co-occurrence clusters were reported to appear linked to parvovirus B19, influenza, CMV and Epstein-Barr virus. The study gave a list of 150 to 200 TCR beta chains associated with cytomegalovirus. When HLA alleles, especially DR and DQ, strongly co-occurred, attributing TCR associations to individual alleles was difficult. Because HLA typing was missing for some donors at each locus, association tests included only the typed subset.

Receptor amplification or capture employed the immunoSEQ multiplex PCR assay. For the multiplex PCR, a mixture combining 60 forward primers for TCR Vbeta segments and 13 reverse primers for TCR Jbeta segments was used. The CDR3 region of rearranged TCR beta genes was amplified from genomic DNA with a multiplex PCR assay. The amplified TCR beta libraries were sequenced on the Illumina HiSeq System as 87-base-pair reads. The authors' pipeline ran thus. Across the 670 or so repertoires, a later analysis counted tens of millions of unique TCR beta chains, roughly 11 million of which were shared by at least two donors. To remove PCR and sequencing errors, raw reads were error-corrected and collapsed into unique sequences using a nearest-neighbor algorithm that merged closely related sequences. To assign V, D and J gene segments, CDR3 sequences were aligned to IMGT reference sequences. For a sequence to be retained, a match of at least six nucleotides was required to both a V gene segment and a J gene segment. A rearrangement was called productive if the CDR3 had no stop codons and remained in frame with V and J, and every other rearrangement was called non-productive. Following IMGT convention, CDR3 was defined as the stretch from the second conserved V-encoded cysteine to the conserved J-encoded phenylalanine. In an earlier analysis of 500 to 650 of the donors, sequences lacking an unambiguous match to a single V gene segment were excluded. An earlier analysis of roughly 590 of the donors called V segments functional above 56.7% productive rearrangements and segregating when the between-donor standard deviation exceeded 5%. A statistical classification framework was built for diagnosing cytomegalovirus status from the catalog of TCR beta chain sequences. A later analysis assigned V and J genes by comparing TCR nucleotide sequences with IMGT/GENE-DB human TR gene sequences. A later analysis assigned CDR3 sequences and most-parsimonious VDJ recombination scenarios with the TCRdist pipeline. In a later analysis, each TCR beta chain was defined by its CDR3 amino acid sequence together with its V-gene family, and reads without a unique V-gene family were excluded. As a way to deal with suspected cross-contamination and a sequencing artifact, a later analysis dropped 640 or so nucleotide sequences that were highly shared and had low generation probability. In a later analysis, a clonal expansion index for each public chain was calculated from normalized within-repertoire ranks of inferred template counts. A later analysis computed generation probabilities with a VDJ recombination model fitted to out-of-frame rearrangements, and checked the results against IGoR. A later analysis scored TCR-TCR, TCR-HLA and TCR-CMV co-occurrence with hypergeometric tests, applying a repertoire-size bias correction to TCR pairs. To estimate false discovery rates, a later analysis permuted the HLA or CMV assignments 20 times. A later analysis grouped co-occurring TCRs with DBSCAN, adding TCRdist sequence similarity when clustering within HLA-allele-positive subsets. For co-occurrence clustering, repertoires with fewer than 30,000 or more than 120,000 public chains were excluded, along with about five repertoires with anomalous nucleotide sharing. The clones in this table, taken by TCRdb from immuneACCESS, are in-frame only. Not every clone is retained; where verified, under half of the shortfall comes from an unresolved V gene, and the cause of the rest is unknown. The DNA was the basis for D and trimming; V, J and clone size are from that table. The sample table shows 150,000 to 200,000 clones, and 84% are seen once. The ten most abundant clones make up about 0.37% of the sample.

This sequence uses TRBV15 and TRBJ1-5; the D gene is perhaps TRBD1, from 5 matching bases. The sequence was collected from a boy younger than 10 in good health and CMV-seronegative. The material sequenced was PBMCs. The encoded CDR3 is CATSSPGRDFNQPQHF. The sequence in DNA is TGTGCCACCAGCAGCCCAGGCAGGGACTTCAATCAGCCCCAGCATTTT.